The 28 T cell receptor beta chains listed next were all sequenced from one sample in a study of OX40 agonist ivuxolimab in advanced cancers. Profiling relied on immunoSEQ multiplex PCR, and the TCRdb table lists in-frame clones only, not all of them. The table includes around 74,000 clones, under 95% detected once. Sample: CD4+ or CD8+ T cells sorted from blood, taken in a trial of the OX40 agonist ivuxolimab. Receptor source: an adult with an advanced solid tumor such as melanoma, head and neck, liver or kidney cancer.

The chain uses TRBV6-5 and TRBJ1-1; TRBD1 might be the D (6 bases). V lost 6 bases and J 3 bases, leaving 17 bases between the germline ends. The CDR3 loop spans 15 amino acids. Germline V gene sequence: CDR1 MNHEY, CDR2 SVGAGI. This chain's CDR3 is CASRTSGEADTEAFF. CDR3 bases: TGTGCCAGCAGGACCTCAGGGGAAGCGGACACTGAAGCTTTCTTT.

The rearrangement joins TRBV6-6 to TRBJ2-6; no definite D call. Germline V gene data show CDR1 as MNHNY and CDR2 as SVGAGI (reference sequence). The V gene lost 6 bases and the J gene lost 4 bases, with 13 bases spanning the gap. The CDR3 runs 15 residues. The CDR3 DNA follows: TGTGCCAGCAGCTCCACGGCCTTGGGGGCCAACGTCCTGACTTTC. The encoded protein is CASSSTALGANVLTF.

The chain carries TRBV5-8 and TRBJ1-5, with D perhaps TRBD1 (5 bases). The length of the CDR3 is 12 residues. V lost 4 bases and J lost 11, with 13 bases in between. In germline, CDR1 is SGHTS, CDR2 YDEGEE. The CDR3 protein is CASSKRGLTQHF. As DNA, the CDR3 is TGTGCCAGCAGCAAACGGGGGTTAACCCAGCATTTT. Using reference TRBV5-8 and TRBJ1-5 for the parts outside the CDR3, the full variable domain is EAGVTQSPTHLIKTRGQQATLRCSPISGHTSVYWYQQALGLGLQFLLWYDEGEERNRGNFPPRFSGRQFPNYSSELNVNALELEDSALYLCASSKRGLTQHFGDGTRLSIL.

As regards this clone: The same CDR3 arises from other DNA sequences in this sample as well. The chain joins TRBV19 to TRBJ2-7; D might be TRBD1 or TRBD2, each matching 5 bases. Germline V gene sequence: CDR1 LNHDA, CDR2 SQIVND (reference sequence). Trimming took 2 bases from V and 1 from J, leaving 9 bases between them. CDR3 length: 14 residues. The DNA of the CDR3 is TGTGCCAGTAGTATACGGGACGGTTCCTACGAGCAGTACTTC. The encoded protein is CASSIRDGSYEQYF.

The rearrangement joins TRBV25-1 to TRBJ1-2; TRBD1 agrees at 7 bases. The V gene end was trimmed by 6 bases and the J gene end by 4 bases; junction bases not matched to a gene: 8. The germline CDR1 and CDR2 sequences are MGHDK and SYGVNS. The CDR3 totals 14 residues. The CDR3 sequence: CASSGVTGVYGYTF. DNA for the CDR3: TGTGCCAGCAGCGGGGTCACAGGGGTCTATGGCTACACCTTC.

V usage is TRBV21-1 and J usage is TRBJ2-5; the table assigns TRBD1, which was not confirmed against the DNA. TRBV21-1 is classified as a pseudogene. The CDR3 totals 13 residues. The DNA of the CDR3 is TGTGCCAGCAACAAGGGGCTGCGGGAGACCCAGTACTTC. Its translation: CASNKGLRETQYF.

This chain joins TRBV4-3 and TRBJ1-4; 8 positions match TRBD1. Looked up from germline, CDR1 is LGHNA and CDR2 is YSLEER. After removal of 4 bases from V and 5 bases from J, the junction contained 3 bases not matched to a gene. The CDR3 has 14 amino acids. CDR3 residues: CASSLRTGNEKLFF. In DNA, the CDR3 is TGCGCCAGCAGCCTTCGGACAGGGAATGAAAAACTGTTTTTT.

This clone was observed once. CDR3 bases: TGTGCCAGCAGTTTTCCAGGGGTTGGCTACACCTTC. Translating gives CASSFPGVGYTF. The V gene is TRBV6-5, the J gene TRBJ1-2, with D possibly being TRBD1 (6 bases). Germline CDR1 MNHEY, CDR2 SVGAGI. This CDR3 spans 12 amino acids. V was clipped by 4 bases and J by 7 bases, with 10 bases between them.

V is TRBV6-1 and J is TRBJ2-7; D tentatively fits TRBD1 or TRBD2 (5 bases each). Germline lookup yields CDR1 MNHNS and CDR2 SASEGT. The CDR3 extends over 13 amino acids. Deletions cut 9 bases from V and 1 base from J, with 13 bases between. CDR3 residues: CASLGDPSYEQYF. DNA of the CDR3: TGTGCCAGTCTGGGGGACCCATCCTACGAGCAGTACTTC.

This chain links TRBV11-2 with TRBJ2-1; possibly TRBD2 for D (6 bases). CDR3 length: 15 amino acids. CDR1 is SGHAT and CDR2 is FQNNGV in the germline V gene. Trimming left V 3 bases short and J 1 base short, with 10 bases between. The CDR3 reads CASSFRESSYNEQFF. The DNA of the CDR3 is TGTGCCAGCAGCTTCCGGGAGAGTTCCTACAATGAGCAGTTCTTC.

The rearrangement links TRBV9 to TRBJ2-1; D possibly corresponds to TRBD1 (6 bases). The V gene lost 0 bases and the J gene lost 6 bases, with 16 bases spanning the gap. The germline gives CDR1 SGDLS, CDR2 YYNGEE. The CDR3 is 16 residues long. The CDR3 here is CASSVEEGGAPNEQFF. Here the CDR3 DNA reads TGTGCCAGCAGCGTAGAGGAAGGGGGTGCCCCCAATGAGCAGTTCTTC.

The rearrangement links TRBV13 to TRBJ1-2; 7 bases are a match to TRBD1. This CDR3 contains 15 residues. V was clipped by 10 bases and J by 4 bases; unmatched bases: 15. The V gene's germline CDR1 is PRHDT and CDR2 FYEKMQ (reference sequence). The CDR3 nucleotides are TGTGCCACCACGAGCAGGGGGAGTCTCCCCTATGGCTACACCTTC. Protein sequence: CATTSRGSLPYGYTF.

CDR3 sequence reads: CASRPSGGFPYEQYF. The CDR3 DNA follows: TGTGCCAGCAGACCATCTGGTGGGTTCCCCTACGAGCAGTACTTC. The chain uses TRBV11-2 and TRBJ2-5; D gene uncertain. TRBJ2-7 matches the DNA end more closely, so the J call is doubtful. Germline V gives CDR1 SGHAT, CDR2 FQNNGV. CDR3 size: 15 residues.

This clone has a single count. This chain uses TRBV7-9 with TRBJ2-7, with a possible D match to TRBD1 (6 bases). CDR1 is SEHNR and CDR2 is FQNEAQ in the germline V gene (reference sequence). The CDR3 is 14 residues long. V lost 4 bases to trimming and J lost 1 base, with 11 bases between them. The CDR3, as DNA: TGTGCCAGCAGCTCCGCCGACAGGTCCTACGAGCAGTACTTC. This translates into CASSSADRSYEQYF.

V usage is TRBV5-1 and J usage is TRBJ2-3; D gene unclear. The CDR3 sequence is 13 residues long. Trimming pared 0 bases from V and 3 bases from J, leaving 5 bases between. Germline assignment: CDR1 SGHRS and CDR2 YFSETQ. In DNA, the CDR3 is TGCGCCAGCAGCTTGGAAGGGACAGATACGCAGTATTTT. It translates to CASSLEGTDTQYF.

The V and J genes are TRBV7-9 and TRBJ2-3; the D gene is possibly TRBD1 (6 bases). This CDR3 is built from 17 residues. V lost 4 bases to trimming and J lost 3 bases, with 20 bases between them. Germline values: CDR1 SEHNR, CDR2 FQNEAQ (reference sequence). The CDR3 region is CASSWGPQGRGTDTQYF. The CDR3 DNA follows: TGTGCCAGCAGCTGGGGCCCGCAGGGAAGGGGGACAGATACGCAGTATTTT. Complete variable domain (other parts from reference TRBV7-9 and TRBJ2-3): DTGVSQNPRHKITKRGQNVTFRCDPISEHNRLYWYRQTLGQGPEFLTYFQNEAQLEKSRLLSDRFSAERPKGSFSTLEIQRTEQGDSAMYLCASSWGPQGRGTDTQYFGPGTRLTVL.

The sample holds a few counts of this clone. This chain links TRBV25-1 with TRBJ1-1; a weak D match, TRBD1 (5 bases). Per germline, CDR1 MGHDK and CDR2 SYGVNS. Trimming stripped 2 bases from V and 4 bases from J, with 11 bases between. CDR3 length equals 14 residues. CDR3 protein: CASSEDPRVTEAFF. CDR3 coding DNA: TGTGCCAGCAGTGAAGACCCCAGGGTCACTGAAGCTTTCTTT.

This rearrangement joins TRBV27 to TRBJ2-7; D remains unclear. This CDR3 is 14 amino acids long. CDR1 MNHEY and CDR2 SMNVEV come from the germline V gene (reference sequence). Trimming stripped 4 bases from V and 7 bases from J, with 17 bases between. CDR3 coding DNA: TGTGCCAGCAGTTCCCTTGCGGCAGGTGGTGAGCAGTACTTC. The encoded protein is CASSSLAAGGEQYF.

This chain connects TRBV7-9 to TRBJ2-3, with a tentative D call TRBD1 (6 bases). The CDR3 consists of 14 residues. Germline values: CDR1 SEHNR, CDR2 FQNEAQ (reference sequence). V dropped 5 bases and J dropped 2 bases, with 11 bases sitting between them. The CDR3 coding sequence is TGTGCCAGCAGCATCACAGGGACCACAGATACGCAGTATTTT. Translating it yields CASSITGTTDTQYF.

The gene calls are TRBV7-6 and TRBJ2-7, with D hard to call. The CDR3 contains 14 residues. Per germline, CDR1 SGHVS and CDR2 FNYEAQ. V was shortened by 5 bases and J by 4 bases, with 15 bases between the two germline ends. This CDR3 reads CASSPSFALYEQYF. The DNA for the CDR3 is TGTGCCAGCAGCCCCAGCTTCGCGCTTTACGAGCAGTACTTC.

The chain carries TRBV4-3 and TRBJ2-2, with 9 nucleotides matching TRBD1. Germline V gives CDR1 LGHNA, CDR2 YSLEER. V trimming: 5 bases; J trimming: 4 bases; junction bases outside the gene matches: 5. CDR3 length: 15 residues. CDR3 residues: CASSWGQGGTGELFF. DNA for the CDR3: TGCGCCAGCAGCTGGGGACAGGGAGGCACCGGGGAGCTGTTTTTT.

This clone was found a few times. This chain connects TRBV4-1 to TRBJ1-1, with D possibly matching TRBD1 (6 bases). There are 14 residues in the CDR3. CDR1 and CDR2 (germline): MGHRA, YSYEKL. V lost 3 bases to trimming and J lost 1 base, with 9 bases between them. The CDR3 spells CASSQPQGNTEAFF. The CDR3 coding sequence is TGCGCCAGCAGCCAGCCACAGGGGAACACTGAAGCTTTCTTT.

The chain links TRBV5-8 to TRBJ1-2, with 7 positions matching TRBD1. With 0 bases clipped from V and 7 bases from J, the junction kept 6 bases outside the gene matches. This CDR3 is built from 14 residues. Looked up from germline, CDR1 is SGHTS and CDR2 is YDEGEE. The CDR3 coding sequence is TGTGCCAGCAGCTTGGCCGGGACAGATACTGGCTACACCTTC. It yields the protein CASSLAGTDTGYTF.

The chain recombines TRBV2 with TRBJ2-5; possible D gene TRBD1, 5 bases. The CDR3 totals 16 residues. V shed 7 bases and J shed 7 bases, with 25 bases lying between them. Germline loops: CDR1 SNHLY, CDR2 FYNNEI. The CDR3 nucleotides are TGTGCCAGCATTGACAGCCACGGAGCAGCTTTTGGGACCCAGTACTTC. Translating gives CASIDSHGAAFGTQYF. Full variable domain (rest looked up from reference TRBV2 and TRBJ2-5): EPEVTQTPSHQVTQMGQEVILRCVPISNHLYFYWYRQILGQKVEFLVSFYNNEISEKSEIFDDQFSVERPDGSNFTLKIRSTKLEDSAMYFCASIDSHGAAFGTQYFGPGTRLLVL.

In its sample, this clone was seen once. V usage is TRBV7-6 and J usage is TRBJ2-7, with D hard to call. The germline gives CDR1 SGHVS, CDR2 FNYEAQ. The CDR3 has 13 amino acids. Trimming stripped 4 bases from V and 2 bases from J, with 9 bases between. The CDR3 is CASSSSPAYEQYF. The CDR3 DNA follows: TGTGCCAGCAGCTCATCCCCCGCCTACGAGCAGTACTTC.

The chain has TRBV6-5 and TRBJ2-5, with TRBD2 identical over 7 bases. With V trimmed by 5 bases and J by 8 bases, 8 bases remained unmatched. The CDR3 is made up of 13 amino acids. Germline V gene data show CDR1 as MNHEY and CDR2 as SVGAGI. The CDR3 coding sequence is TGTGCCAGCAGTACTAGCGCCGGTGACACCCAGTACTTC. Translation gives CASSTSAGDTQYF.

CDR3 protein: CASSPWTSGGPLENIQYF. The CDR3 DNA is TGTGCCAGCAGCCCTTGGACTAGCGGGGGGCCCCTGGAAAACATTCAGTACTTC. V usage is TRBV7-9 and J usage is TRBJ2-4, with 14 bases aligning to TRBD2. V lost 5 bases, J lost 5 bases, and 11 bases stayed unmatched. The length of the CDR3 is 18 residues. Germline V gene lookup returns CDR1 SEHNR and CDR2 FQNEAQ (reference sequence).

The chain uses TRBV29-1 and TRBJ2-1; 10 bases align to TRBD2. After removal of 4 bases from V and 7 bases from J, the junction contained 31 bases not matched to a gene. The CDR3 spans 22 residues. Germline V CDR1 and CDR2: SQVTM, ANQGSEA. This CDR3 is CSVALHTYSERGGQLLWNEQFF. DNA for the CDR3: TGCAGCGTTGCTTTACATACTTACTCGGAGCGGGGGGGCCAATTATTATGGAATGAGCAGTTCTTC.